The 10 T cell receptor beta chains given below trace back to one sample, sequenced in a study of CD8+ T cells in alopecia areata. Investigators isolated RNA and reverse transcribed it into cDNA to act as the sequencing template. The repertoire was sequenced with immunoSEQ multiplex PCR; TCRdb's copy has only in-frame clones and lacks some. The repertoire holds about 170,000 clones, 67% seen once, with more than 9.5% in the top ten. This specimen consisted of CD8+ T cells sorted from blood, obtained at week 0. All receptors come from a human donor with alopecia areata.

This clone appeared a few times. V is TRBV4-1 and J is TRBJ2-7; D perhaps matches TRBD1 (6 bases). V lost 5 bases and J 2 bases, leaving 16 bases between the germline ends. The germline CDR1 and CDR2 sequences are MGHRA and YSYEKL. The length of the CDR3 is 15 residues. The CDR3 reads CASSLSRDTAYEQYF. The CDR3 nucleotides read TGCGCCAGCAGCTTAAGCCGGGACACTGCCTACGAGCAGTACTTC.

This rearrangement joins TRBV29-1 to TRBJ2-5, with 10 bases identical to TRBD1. The CDR3 has 13 residues. The J segment lost 6 bases and the V segment lost 4 bases, leaving 5 bases of the junction unmatched. CDR1 is SQVTM, CDR2 ANQGSEA, per germline. The CDR3 DNA is TGCAGCGTTGTGGGACAGGGGATTCAGACCCAGTACTTC. Translation: CSVVGQGIQTQYF.

V gene TRBV5-6 combines with J gene TRBJ1-4; possibly TRBD1 for D (5 bases). This CDR3 region has 15 residues. The V gene lost 1 base and the J gene lost 6 bases, with 13 bases spanning the gap. Germline lookup yields CDR1 SGHDT and CDR2 YYEEEE. This chain's CDR3 is CASSLLGGRDEKLFF. For the CDR3, the DNA is TGTGCCAGCAGCTTGCTTGGGGGTAGGGATGAAAAACTGTTTTTT.

The chain combines TRBV7-8 with TRBJ2-6; TRBD2 agrees at 9 bases. The ends lost 2 bases at V and 0 bases at J; junction bases unmatched: 5. CDR3 length: 18 amino acids. The V gene's germline CDR1 is SGHVS and CDR2 FQNEAQ. This CDR3 reads CASSLLRGGNSGANVLTF. In DNA, the CDR3 is TGTGCCAGCAGCTTACTGCGGGGGGGCAACTCTGGGGCCAACGTCCTGACTTTC.

The chain has TRBV30 and TRBJ1-6, with TRBD1 matching over 10 bases. Germline CDR1 is GTSNPN and CDR2 is SVGIG (reference sequence). This CDR3 spans 14 amino acids. The junction had 2 bases not matched to a gene; V was cut back by 2 bases and J by 7 bases. The CDR3 spells CAWSRGQGNSPLHF. CDR3 in DNA: TGTGCCTGGAGTAGGGGACAGGGGAATTCACCCCTCCACTTT.

This clone came up a few times. This sequence joins TRBV5-1 and TRBJ2-7, with D perhaps being TRBD1 or TRBD2 (5 bases each). The CDR3 runs 14 residues. The ends were cut back, 0 bases at V and 5 bases at J, with 12 bases in the middle. Germline CDR1 reads SGHRS; CDR2 reads YFSETQ. As DNA, the CDR3 is TGCGCCAGCAGCTTGGAGGGGACCCCTCACGAGCAGTACTTC. Translation: CASSLEGTPHEQYF.

The V call is TRBV29-1, the J call TRBJ1-2; D not certain. Trimming removed 8 bases from V and 1 base from J, with 17 bases in between. CDR1 SQVTM and CDR2 ANQGSEA come from the germline V gene. The CDR3 contains 14 residues. The CDR3 bases are TGCAGCCCTGATAGGACCCCTTTTAACTATGGCTACACCTTC. It is translated as CSPDRTPFNYGYTF.

In its sample, this clone was seen once. This chain uses TRBV13 with TRBJ1-4; D not certain. CDR1 PRHDT and CDR2 FYEKMQ come from the germline V gene (reference sequence). This CDR3 region has 15 residues. With 5 bases removed from V and 5 bases from J, the gap between germline ends came to 15 bases. In nucleotides, the CDR3 is TGTGCCAGCAGCCTGCGGACCCGAAAGAATGAAAAACTGTTTTTT. Encoded protein: CASSLRTRKNEKLFF.

V usage is TRBV18 and J usage is TRBJ1-1; D may be TRBD1 (6 bases). Per the germline V gene, CDR1 is KGHSH and CDR2 is LQKENI. The CDR3 covers 15 residues. V dropped 1 base and J dropped 3 bases, with 12 bases sitting between them. The CDR3 DNA is TGTGCCAGCTCACCACAGGGGGACGTTGACACTGAAGCTTTCTTT. Translated: CASSPQGDVDTEAFF. Complete variable domain (other parts from reference TRBV18 and TRBJ1-1): NAGVMQNPRHLVRRRGQEARLRCSPMKGHSHVYWYRQLPEEGLKFMVYLQKENIIDESGMPKERFSAEFPKEGPSILRIQQVVRGDSAAYFCASSPQGDVDTEAFFGQGTRLTVV.

The chain uses TRBV25-1 and TRBJ1-5; D might be TRBD1 (6 bases). The CDR3 runs to 14 residues. Deletions cut 4 bases from V and 5 bases from J, with 12 bases between. The V gene's germline CDR1 is MGHDK and CDR2 SYGVNS. The CDR3 protein is CASSASQGYQPQHF. For the CDR3, the DNA is TGTGCCAGCAGTGCCTCACAGGGTTATCAGCCCCAGCATTTT.